This T cell receptor (beta chain) was sequenced during a study of regulatory T cells in long-lasting Graves disease. Sequencing libraries for TCR beta were prepared with iRepertoire HTBI primers and Arm-PCR of CDR3 regions. In TCRdb, the multiplex PCR reads were re-called with MiXCR into one record per CDR3 protein. The sample lists roughly 560,000 distinct CDR3 sequences, about 11% occurring once. The sample's time point: newly diagnosed GD, antithyroid drugs for less than 3 months. Generation of the TCR library employed RNA extracted from PBMCs. This clonotype was seen many times. The V segment lost 5 bases and the J segment 1 base; nucleotides outside the gene matches: 4. The CDR3 loop spans 14 amino acids. The same data also went into a second study, on T cells in Graves' hyperthyroidism and ophthalmopathy. From that paper: Diagnosing involved the use of clinical symptoms, serum thyroxine and TRAb, thyroid ultrasound and orbital computed tomography. Most thyroid-expanded clonotypes above 0.001 were also found in blood.

This rearrangement joins TRBV12-3 or TRBV12-4 to TRBJ2-7; 8 bases align to TRBD1. This specimen was peripheral blood mononuclear cells (PBMCs), taken at new diagnosis, from a patient treated with antithyroid drugs. This TCR was sampled from a woman aged 30 to 39 with Graves disease. The CDR3 region is CASSRTGISYEQYF. The CDR3 DNA reads as TGTGCCAGCAGTCGGACAGGGATATCCTACGAGCAGTACTTC.